This TCR beta chain is drawn from a study of T cell responses to AZD1222 COVID-19 vaccine. Whole-study findings and limits: Unmutated variant regions reportedly attract nearly half of all spike-specific TCRs. The sample set comprised mostly white British donors with more females, and clonal diversity was possibly underestimated. Only 5 or 6 AZD1222 recipients were seropositive at baseline.

V was clipped by 3 bases and J by 4 bases, with 13 bases between them. The CDR3 spans 13 residues. Germline V gene lookup returns CDR1 DFQATT and CDR2 SNEGSKA (reference sequence). Assay: immunoSEQ multiplex PCR; the TCRdb copy retains only in-frame clones and omits some. The sample yields about 130,000 clones, around 90% seen once. This clone was recorded only once. Its antigen is unidentified. The TCR sequence derives from an adult in good health. The chain employs TRBV20-1 and TRBJ2-7; the D gene is possibly TRBD2 (6 bases). The sample here was peripheral blood, taken on day 0 of AZD1222 vaccination. The CDR3 spells CSASRGVEYEQYF. As DNA, the CDR3 is TGCAGTGCTAGTCGCGGGGTTGAATACGAGCAGTACTTC.